The entry that follows covers one TCR beta chain sequence. Germline CDR1 is MDHEN and CDR2 is SYDVKM. V shed 5 bases and J 3 bases; nucleotides not matched to a gene: 6. The CDR3 length is 15 residues. This sample is part of a study of naive CD8 T cells in extremely preterm neonates. Clones were read by immunoSEQ multiplex PCR, and TCRdb kept only the in-frame ones, dropping some. The sample holds several thousand clones, 98% seen once. Sample: naive CD8+ T cells from blood. This sequence originates from a human donor in good health. The genes are TRBV28 and TRBJ1-5; 8 bases align to TRBD1. The CDR3 nucleotides read TGTGCCAGCAGTGACCTCAGGGGGCACAATCAGCCCCAGCATTTT. It yields the protein CASSDLRGHNQPQHF.